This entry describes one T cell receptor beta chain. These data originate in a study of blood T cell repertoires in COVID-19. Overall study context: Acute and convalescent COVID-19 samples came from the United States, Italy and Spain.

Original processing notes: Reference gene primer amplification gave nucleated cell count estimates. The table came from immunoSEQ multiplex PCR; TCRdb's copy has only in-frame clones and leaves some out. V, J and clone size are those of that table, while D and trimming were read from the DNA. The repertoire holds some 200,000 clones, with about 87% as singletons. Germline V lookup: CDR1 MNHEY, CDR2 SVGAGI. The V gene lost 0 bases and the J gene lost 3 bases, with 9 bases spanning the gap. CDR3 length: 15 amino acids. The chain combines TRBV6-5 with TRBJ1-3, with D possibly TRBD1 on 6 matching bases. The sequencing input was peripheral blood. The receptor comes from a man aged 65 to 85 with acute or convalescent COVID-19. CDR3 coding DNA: TGTGCCAGCAGTTACTCTAGGGGGATTGGAAACACCATATATTTT. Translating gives CASSYSRGIGNTIYF.